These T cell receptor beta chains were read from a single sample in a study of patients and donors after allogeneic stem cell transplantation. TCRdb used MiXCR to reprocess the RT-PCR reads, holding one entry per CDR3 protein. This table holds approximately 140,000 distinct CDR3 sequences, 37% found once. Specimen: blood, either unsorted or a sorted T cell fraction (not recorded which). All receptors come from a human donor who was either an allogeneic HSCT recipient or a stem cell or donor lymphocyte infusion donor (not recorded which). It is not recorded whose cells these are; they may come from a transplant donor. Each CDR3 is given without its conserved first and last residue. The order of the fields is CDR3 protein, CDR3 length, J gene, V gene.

ATSARGDNPMSNTEAF | 16 | TRBJ1-1 | TRBV24-1
ASSLGGRAYGYT | 12 | TRBJ1-2 | TRBV7-2
ASSYSTGVRYGYT | 13 | TRBJ1-2 | TRBV6-5
ASSPQGVRETQY | 12 | TRBJ2-5 | TRBV7-8
ASTHVGALRNTEAF | 14 | TRBJ1-1 | TRBV6-2/TRBV6-3
ASTTRTDENTGELF | 14 | TRBJ2-2 | TRBV12-3/TRBV12-4
ASSLGSWNEQY | 11 | TRBJ2-7 | TRBV5-1
ASSPPNGLAGGPYNEQF | 17 | TRBJ2-1 | TRBV28
ATAKGTGMNTGELF | 14 | TRBJ2-2 | TRBV6-6
ASRRETGVYEQY | 12 | TRBJ2-7 | TRBV6-1
ASSLALASDTGELF | 14 | TRBJ2-2 | TRBV7-2
ASSLAWGTGEDGYT | 14 | TRBJ1-2 | TRBV7-8
ASSFGPILSYGYT | 13 | TRBJ1-2 | TRBV12-3/TRBV12-4
ASSAQQGIPNTEAF | 14 | TRBJ1-1 | TRBV28
ASSPQGAGANSPLH | 14 | TRBJ1-6 | TRBV4-2
ASSAGIWTGGAFNEKLF | 17 | TRBJ1-4 | TRBV9
ASSWGTGERQPQH | 13 | TRBJ1-5 | TRBV5-6
ASRQEGNYGYT | 11 | TRBJ1-2 | TRBV12-3/TRBV12-4
ASSQDTQETQY | 11 | TRBJ2-5 | TRBV5-1
ASTPDPSYNEQF | 12 | TRBJ2-1 | TRBV12-3/TRBV12-4
ASSPLRWTEAF | 11 | TRBJ1-1 | TRBV12-3/TRBV12-4
ASSYPGRSNTEAF | 13 | TRBJ1-1 | TRBV12-3/TRBV12-4
ASSPRGKTQY | 10 | TRBJ2-5 | TRBV6-5
ASSRDSFSCT | 10 | TRBJ1-2 | TRBV3-1
ASSTSDRPNEKLF | 13 | TRBJ1-4 | TRBV12-3/TRBV12-4
ASSEETGSNQPQH | 13 | TRBJ1-5 | TRBV6-1
ASSYSLVTGSANTEAF | 16 | TRBJ1-1 | TRBV6-5
SARKGPGTDTQY | 12 | TRBJ2-3 | TRBV20-1
SASDRGGTNYGYT | 13 | TRBJ1-2 | TRBV29-1
ASSLYEAVGNQPQH | 14 | TRBJ1-5 | TRBV7-6
ASSQESPGRKNTEAF | 15 | TRBJ1-1 | TRBV4-2
ASSLTSGNTGELF | 13 | TRBJ2-2 | TRBV6-5
SARRGGNEQF | 10 | TRBJ2-1 | TRBV20-1
ASSQEVLTEAF | 11 | TRBJ1-1 | TRBV4-3
ASSINGGLYEQY | 12 | TRBJ2-7 | TRBV7-9
ASSFVQGSLYGYT | 13 | TRBJ1-2 | TRBV27
ASSLRGQGGGNQPQH | 15 | TRBJ1-5 | TRBV5-6
ASSRRAGPSYNEQF | 14 | TRBJ2-1 | TRBV12-3/TRBV12-4
ASTGTGGRLT | 10 | TRBJ1-2 | TRBV28
ASSLSGGFTDTQY | 13 | TRBJ2-3 | TRBV6-2/TRBV6-3
ASSLGPTVNTEAF | 13 | TRBJ1-1 | TRBV28
ASSQAGDYEQY | 11 | TRBJ2-7 | TRBV4-3
ASSLLASGTGRQTQY | 15 | TRBJ2-5 | TRBV5-1
ASSYGGGGTPRPYGYT | 16 | TRBJ1-2 | TRBV6-5
ASSVAGGADSPLH | 13 | TRBJ1-6 | TRBV9
ASSPNGGMNTEAF | 13 | TRBJ1-1 | TRBV5-1
AVRLPSGGAGGYT | 13 | TRBJ1-2 | TRBV6-6
ASSPWNQPQH | 10 | TRBJ1-5 | TRBV6-6
ASSVHSYNSPLH | 12 | TRBJ1-6 | TRBV25-1
SAEALSLEIPATNEKLF | 17 | TRBJ1-4 | TRBV20-1